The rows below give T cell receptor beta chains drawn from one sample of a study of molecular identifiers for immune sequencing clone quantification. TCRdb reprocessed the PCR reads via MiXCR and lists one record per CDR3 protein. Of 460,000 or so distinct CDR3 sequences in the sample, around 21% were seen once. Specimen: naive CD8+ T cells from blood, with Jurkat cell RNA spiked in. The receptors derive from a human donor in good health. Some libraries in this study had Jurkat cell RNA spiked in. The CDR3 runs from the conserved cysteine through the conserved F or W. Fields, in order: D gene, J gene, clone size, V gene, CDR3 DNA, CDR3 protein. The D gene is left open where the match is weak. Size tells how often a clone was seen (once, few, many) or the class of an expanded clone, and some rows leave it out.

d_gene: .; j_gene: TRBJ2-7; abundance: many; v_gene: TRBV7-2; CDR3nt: TGTGCCAGCAGCTTAGCGGGGGCAGACTACGAGCAGTACTTC; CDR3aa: CASSLAGADYEQYF
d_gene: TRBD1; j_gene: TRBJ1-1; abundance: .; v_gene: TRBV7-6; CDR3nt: TGTGCCAGCAGCCCGGGTTTTGGACAGGGAGAAACTGAAGCTTTCTTT; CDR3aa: CASSPGFGQGETEAFF
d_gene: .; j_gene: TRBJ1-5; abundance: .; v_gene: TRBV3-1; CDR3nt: TGTGCCAGCAGCCAAGCGATAGAAGGGGGAGGCAATCAGCCCCAGCATTTT; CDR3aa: CASSQAIEGGGNQPQHF
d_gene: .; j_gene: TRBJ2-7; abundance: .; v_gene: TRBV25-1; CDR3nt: TGTGCCAGCAGTGAATGGACTAACCCCGAGCAGTACTTC; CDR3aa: CASSEWTNPEQYF
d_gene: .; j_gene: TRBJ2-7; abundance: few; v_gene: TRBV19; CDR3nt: TGTGCCAGTAGCATGGGGTCAGGGGACCTATTCTACGAGCAGTACTTC; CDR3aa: CASSMGSGDLFYEQYF
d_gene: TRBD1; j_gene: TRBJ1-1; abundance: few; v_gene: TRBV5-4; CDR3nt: TGTGCCAGCAGCTTGAGTGCAGGGGGGCTGAACACTGAAGCTTTCTTT; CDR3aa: CASSLSAGGLNTEAFF
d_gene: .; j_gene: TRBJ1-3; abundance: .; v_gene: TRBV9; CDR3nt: TGTGCCAGCAGCGGATCGGGCAGGTCTGGAAACACCATATATTTT; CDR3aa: CASSGSGRSGNTIYF
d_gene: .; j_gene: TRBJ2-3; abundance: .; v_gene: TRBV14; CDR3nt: TGTGCCAGCAGCCAAAATTTGAGGCCGGGGTCAGGCACAGATACGCAGTATTTT; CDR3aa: CASSQNLRPGSGTDTQYF
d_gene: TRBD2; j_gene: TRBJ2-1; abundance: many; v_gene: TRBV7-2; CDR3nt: TGTGCCAGCAGCACCCTGGGAGCGGGATGGGTCAATGAGCAGTTCTTC; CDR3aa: CASSTLGAGWVNEQFF
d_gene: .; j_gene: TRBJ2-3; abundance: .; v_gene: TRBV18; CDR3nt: TGTGCCAGCTCACCAGACTGGTCAGCTTACACAGATACGCAGTATTTT; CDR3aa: CASSPDWSAYTDTQYF
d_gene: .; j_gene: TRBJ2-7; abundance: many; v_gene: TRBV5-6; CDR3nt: TGTGCCAGCAGCTTGGGCCAGAACTCCTACGAGCAGTACTTC; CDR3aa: CASSLGQNSYEQYF
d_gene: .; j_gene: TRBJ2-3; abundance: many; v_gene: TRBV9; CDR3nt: TGTGCCAGCAGCGGTCTAGCGACGCATACGCAGTATTTT; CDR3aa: CASSGLATHTQYF
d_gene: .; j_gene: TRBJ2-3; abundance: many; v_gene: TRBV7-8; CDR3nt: TGTGCCAGCAGCTTACTCCCATCCCAATACACAGATACGCAGTATTTT; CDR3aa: CASSLLPSQYTDTQYF
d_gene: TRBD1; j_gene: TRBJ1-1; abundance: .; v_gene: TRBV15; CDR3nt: TGTGCCACCAACAGAATGTCGACAGGGGTAAGGGCTGAAGCTTTCTTT; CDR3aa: CATNRMSTGVRAEAFF
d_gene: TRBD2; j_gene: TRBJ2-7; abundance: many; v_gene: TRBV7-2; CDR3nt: TGTGCCAGCAGCTTAGGATGGACTAGCGGGAGTAGGACCTACGAGCAGTACTTC; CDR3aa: CASSLGWTSGSRTYEQYF
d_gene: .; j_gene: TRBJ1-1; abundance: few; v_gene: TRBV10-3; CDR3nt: TGTGCCATCAGTGAGTCGAAGGGGATGCACACTGAAGCTTTCTTT; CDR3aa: CAISESKGMHTEAFF
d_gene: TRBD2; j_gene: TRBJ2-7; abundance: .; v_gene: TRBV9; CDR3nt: TGTGCCAGCAGCTCGGGGACTAGCGGTTACGGACGGGAGCAGTACTTC; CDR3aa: CASSSGTSGYGREQYF
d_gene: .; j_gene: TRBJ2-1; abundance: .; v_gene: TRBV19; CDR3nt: TGTGCCAGTAGTGTAGCCGGAGGGTACAATGAGCAGTTCTTC; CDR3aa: CASSVAGGYNEQFF
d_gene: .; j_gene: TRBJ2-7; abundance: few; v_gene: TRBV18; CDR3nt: TGTGCCAGCTCACCCGGACACCAGTACGAGCAGTACTTC; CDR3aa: CASSPGHQYEQYF
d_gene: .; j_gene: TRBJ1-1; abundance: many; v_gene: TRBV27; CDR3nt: TGTGCCACCGCCGCGGGGACTGAAGCTTTCTTT; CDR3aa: CATAAGTEAFF
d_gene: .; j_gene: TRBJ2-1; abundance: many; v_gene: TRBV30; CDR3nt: TGTGCCTGGAGAGACAGCTCCTACAATGAGCAGTTCTTC; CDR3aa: CAWRDSSYNEQFF
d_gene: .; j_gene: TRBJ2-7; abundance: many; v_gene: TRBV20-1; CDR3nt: TGCAGTGCTAGAGGGGGACTGATCCTGAGGGAGACGGGGGAGCAGTACTTC; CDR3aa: CSARGGLILRETGEQYF
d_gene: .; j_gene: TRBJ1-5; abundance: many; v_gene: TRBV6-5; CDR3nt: TGTGCCAGCAGTCCCGGGGGCTTTGGCAATCAGCCCCAGCATTTT; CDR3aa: CASSPGGFGNQPQHF
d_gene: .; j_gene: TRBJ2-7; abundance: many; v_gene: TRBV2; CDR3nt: TGTGCCAGCACCGAGGACGGAGGGGACGAGCAGTACTTC; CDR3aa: CASTEDGGDEQYF
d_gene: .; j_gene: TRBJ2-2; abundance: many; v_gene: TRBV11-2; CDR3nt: TGTGCCAGCAGCGGAGTGTCGGGGGAGCTGTTTTTT; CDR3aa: CASSGVSGELFF
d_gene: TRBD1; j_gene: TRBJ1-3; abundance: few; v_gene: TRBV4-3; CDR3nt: TGCGCCAGCAGCCTTGGACAGGGATTCAATATTGGAAACACCATATATTTT; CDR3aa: CASSLGQGFNIGNTIYF
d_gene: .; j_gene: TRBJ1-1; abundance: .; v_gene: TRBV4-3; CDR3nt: TGCGCCAGCAGCCTCTCCAGAGTGAACACTGAAGCTTTCTTT; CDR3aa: CASSLSRVNTEAFF
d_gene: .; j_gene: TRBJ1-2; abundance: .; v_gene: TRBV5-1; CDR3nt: TGCGCCAGCAGCTTGGATATACCGGGACAACCGTTCTATGGCTACACCTTC; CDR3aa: CASSLDIPGQPFYGYTF
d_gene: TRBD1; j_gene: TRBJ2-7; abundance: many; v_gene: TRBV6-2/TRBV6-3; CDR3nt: TGTGCCAGCAGTTACTCGGTCGGGACAGCATACGAGCAGTACTTC; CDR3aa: CASSYSVGTAYEQYF
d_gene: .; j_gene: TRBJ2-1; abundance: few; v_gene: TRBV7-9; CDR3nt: TGTGCCAGCAGCCCCGTTAGGGGAGAGCAGTTCTTC; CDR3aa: CASSPVRGEQFF
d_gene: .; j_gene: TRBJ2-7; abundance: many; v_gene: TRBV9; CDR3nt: TGTGCCAGCAGCCCGCGGGGAGGCTACTACGAGCAGTACTTC; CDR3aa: CASSPRGGYYEQYF
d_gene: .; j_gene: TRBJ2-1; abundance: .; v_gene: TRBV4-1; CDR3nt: TGCGCCAGCAGCCAAGAAGTCGGACAGTACAATGAGCAGTTCTTC; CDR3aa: CASSQEVGQYNEQFF
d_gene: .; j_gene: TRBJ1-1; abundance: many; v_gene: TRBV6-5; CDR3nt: TGTGCCAGCAGTACCCGACAGCGCTATATCATGAACACTGAAGCTTTCTTT; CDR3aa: CASSTRQRYIMNTEAFF
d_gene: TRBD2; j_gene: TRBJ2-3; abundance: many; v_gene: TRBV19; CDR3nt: TGTGCCAGTAGTGATAGCGGGGGCTTCACAGATACGCAGTATTTT; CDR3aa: CASSDSGGFTDTQYF
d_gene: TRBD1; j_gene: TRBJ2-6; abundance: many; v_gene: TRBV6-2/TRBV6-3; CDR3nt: TGTGCCAGCAGTTACGGGACAGTAAACTCTGGGGCCAACGTCCTGACTTTC; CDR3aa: CASSYGTVNSGANVLTF
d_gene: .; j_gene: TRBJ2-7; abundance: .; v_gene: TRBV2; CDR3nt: TGTGCCAGCAGTCCCCCAGCCGGCTACGAGCAGTACTTC; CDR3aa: CASSPPAGYEQYF
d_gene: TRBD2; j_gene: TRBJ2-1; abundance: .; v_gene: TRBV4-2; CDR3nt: TGTGCCAGCAGCCAAAACGGACTAGCGGTCTACAATGAGCAGTTCTTC; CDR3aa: CASSQNGLAVYNEQFF
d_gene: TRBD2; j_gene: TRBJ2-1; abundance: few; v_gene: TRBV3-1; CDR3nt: TGTGCCAGCAGCCCGCGGGGGGGGACCTACAATGAGCAGTTCTTC; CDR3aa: CASSPRGGTYNEQFF
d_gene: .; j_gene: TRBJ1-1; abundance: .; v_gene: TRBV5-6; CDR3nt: TGTGCCAGCAGCTTGCACCCACCGAACACTGAAGCTTTCTTT; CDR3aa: CASSLHPPNTEAFF
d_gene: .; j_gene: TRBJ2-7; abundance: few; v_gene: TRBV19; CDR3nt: TGTGCCAGTAGTAATGGCAACGAGCAGTACTTC; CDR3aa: CASSNGNEQYF
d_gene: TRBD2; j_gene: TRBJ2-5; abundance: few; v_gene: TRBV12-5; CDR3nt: TGTGCTAGTGGTTTGGTAAACATAGCGGGGGGTCATTGGGGGGACCAGTACTTC; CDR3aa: CASGLVNIAGGHWGDQYF
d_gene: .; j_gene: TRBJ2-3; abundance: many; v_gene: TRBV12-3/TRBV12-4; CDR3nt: TGTGCCAGCAGCCTACCGTCGGCGGGTGGCACAGATACGCAGTATTTT; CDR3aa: CASSLPSAGGTDTQYF
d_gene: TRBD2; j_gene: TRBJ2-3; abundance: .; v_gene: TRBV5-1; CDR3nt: TGCGCCAGCACTAGCGGGGACGGTATAGGAGGTACGCAGTATTTT; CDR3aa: CASTSGDGIGGTQYF
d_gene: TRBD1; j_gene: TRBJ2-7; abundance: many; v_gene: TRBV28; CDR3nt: TGTGCCAGCAGTCCTCCTCCGGGACAGGGCCACGAGCAGTACTTC; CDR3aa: CASSPPPGQGHEQYF
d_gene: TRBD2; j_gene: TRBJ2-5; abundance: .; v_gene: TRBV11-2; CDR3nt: TGTGCCAGCAGCATCGACGGGACTAGCGGGGGTGAGACCCGGTACTTC; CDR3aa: CASSIDGTSGGETRYF
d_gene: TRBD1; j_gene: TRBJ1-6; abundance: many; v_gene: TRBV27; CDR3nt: TGTGCCAGCAGTTTATCGCTGCGGGACAGTTATAATTCACCCCTCCACTTT; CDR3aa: CASSLSLRDSYNSPLHF
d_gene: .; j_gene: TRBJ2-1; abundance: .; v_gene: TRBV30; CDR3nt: TGTGCCTGGGTGGGGGAAACCTACAATGAGCAGTTCTTC; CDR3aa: CAWVGETYNEQFF
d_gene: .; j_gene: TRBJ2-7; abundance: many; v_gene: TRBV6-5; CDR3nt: TGTGCCAGCAGTTATTCAGGGACCTACGAGCAGTACTTC; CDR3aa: CASSYSGTYEQYF
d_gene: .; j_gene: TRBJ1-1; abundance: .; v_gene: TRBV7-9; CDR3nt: TGTGCCAGCAGCGAAGACCCGAACACTGAAGCTTTCTTT; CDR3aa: CASSEDPNTEAFF
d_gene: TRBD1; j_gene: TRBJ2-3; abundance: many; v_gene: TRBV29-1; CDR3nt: TGCAGCCTCTTTACGGGGACAGGGATTGATACGCAGTATTTT; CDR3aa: CSLFTGTGIDTQYF
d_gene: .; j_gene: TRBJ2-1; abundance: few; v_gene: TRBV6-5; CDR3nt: TGTGCCAGCAGTTACTCGAATGAAGATGAGCAGTTCTTC; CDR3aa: CASSYSNEDEQFF
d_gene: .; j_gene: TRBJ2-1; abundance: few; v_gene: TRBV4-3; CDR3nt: TGCGCCAGCAGCCAAGACATTGGTAGGGGAAATGAGCAGTTCTTC; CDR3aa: CASSQDIGRGNEQFF
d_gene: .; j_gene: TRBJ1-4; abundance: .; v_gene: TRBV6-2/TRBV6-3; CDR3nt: TGTGCCAGCAGTTATCACTGGGTTGAAGGTCTCTTTTTT; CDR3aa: CASSYHWVEGLFF
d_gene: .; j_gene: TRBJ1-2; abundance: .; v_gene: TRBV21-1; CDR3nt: TGTGCCAGCAGCAAAGCCTGTGGGTTGGAGGCTGGCTACACCTTC; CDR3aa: CASSKACGLEAGYTF
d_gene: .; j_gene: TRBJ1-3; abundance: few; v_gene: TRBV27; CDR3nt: TGTGCCAGCAGCACGAGGGGGGCTAGCTCTGGAAACACCATATATTTT; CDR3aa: CASSTRGASSGNTIYF